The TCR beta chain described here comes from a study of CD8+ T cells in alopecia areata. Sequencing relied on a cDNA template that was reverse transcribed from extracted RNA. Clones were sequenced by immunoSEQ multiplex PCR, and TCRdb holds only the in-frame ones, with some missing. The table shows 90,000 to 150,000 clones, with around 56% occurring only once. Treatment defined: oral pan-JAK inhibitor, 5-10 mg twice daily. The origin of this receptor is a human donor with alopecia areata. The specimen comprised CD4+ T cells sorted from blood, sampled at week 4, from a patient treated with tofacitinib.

The CDR3 region has the DNA TGTGCCTGCCGGACAGGGGATAATTCACCCCTCCACTTT. It is translated as CACRTGDNSPLHF. The chain combines TRBV19 with TRBJ1-6, with 9 bases lining up with TRBD1. V trimming: 11 bases; J trimming: 5 bases; junction bases outside the gene matches: 4. The CDR3 contains 13 residues. From germline, CDR1 is LNHDA and CDR2 SQIVND (reference sequence).